The 25 T cell receptor beta chains reported below all come from one sample, sequenced in a study of T cell responses to AZD1222 COVID-19 vaccine. Assay used: immunoSEQ multiplex PCR; TCRdb lists only in-frame clones, some missing. The data hold 75,000 to 100,000 clones, with 86% observed a single time. The specimen comprised peripheral blood, sampled on day 0 of AZD1222 vaccination. These receptor sequences come from an adult in good health.

The chain links TRBV30 to TRBJ1-3; D gene ambiguous. CDR1 GTSNPN and CDR2 SVGIG come from the germline V gene (reference sequence). The CDR3 has 12 residues. Trimming left V 7 bases short and J 0 bases short, with 7 bases between. In DNA form, the CDR3 reads TGTGCCTACGGGGACTCTGGAAACACCATATATTTT. Encoded protein: CAYGDSGNTIYF.

The CDR3 loop is CASSLEGQGFNQPQHF. The CDR3 DNA is TGTGCCAGCAGCTTAGAGGGACAGGGGTTTAATCAGCCCCAGCATTTT. The rearrangement uses TRBV7-6 and TRBJ1-5; 10 bases line up with TRBD1. The CDR3 loop spans 16 amino acids. The germline CDR1 and CDR2 sequences are SGHVS and FNYEAQ. Germline trimming cut 1 base from V and 4 bases from J; bases unmatched to any gene: 4.

J is TRBJ2-3 and V is TRBV15, with D perhaps matching TRBD2 (6 bases). There are 17 residues in the CDR3. Germline V gives CDR1 LNHNV, CDR2 YYDKDF (reference sequence). Trimming removed 2 bases at V and 2 bases at J, with 17 bases between. This chain's CDR3 is CATSRSLGGTITDTQYF. CDR3 bases: TGTGCCACCAGCAGATCCCTTGGGGGGACGATCACAGATACGCAGTATTTT.

This clone was detected only once. The rearrangement joins TRBV12-5 to TRBJ1-1; the match to TRBD1 covers 7 bases. CDR3 size: 15 residues. V gave up 5 bases and J gave up 3 bases; unmatched junction bases: 9. Germline V gives CDR1 LGHNT, CDR2 FRNRAP. The CDR3 sequence is CASGRQTGWDTEAFF. For the CDR3, the DNA is TGTGCTAGTGGTAGACAGACAGGGTGGGACACTGAAGCTTTCTTT. Full variable domain (missing parts from reference TRBV12-5 and TRBJ1-1): DARVTQTPRHKVTEMGQEVTMRCQPILGHNTVFWYRQTMMQGLELLAYFRNRAPLDDSGMPKDRFSAEMPDATLATLKIQPSEPRDSAVYFCASGRQTGWDTEAFFGQGTRLTVV.

The chain recombines TRBV5-1 with TRBJ1-2; TRBD1 agrees at 8 bases. The germline V gene has CDR1 SGHRS and CDR2 YFSETQ. This CDR3 region has 16 residues. J was trimmed by 5 bases and V by 0 bases; bases with no gene match: 9. CDR3 residues: CASSLGGQGALYGYTF. Here the CDR3 DNA reads TGCGCCAGCAGCTTGGGAGGTCAGGGGGCGTTGTATGGCTACACCTTC.

The genes are TRBV7-6 and TRBJ2-7; TRBD1 matches at 12 bases. V shed 0 bases, J shed 4 bases, and the junction held 4 bases outside the gene matches. The CDR3 sequence is 16 residues long. The V gene's germline CDR1 is SGHVS and CDR2 FNYEAQ. The CDR3: CASSLAPGQGAYEQYF. DNA of the CDR3: TGTGCCAGCAGCTTAGCCCCGGGACAGGGGGCTTACGAGCAGTACTTC. Full variable domain (remainder filled in from reference TRBV7-6 and TRBJ2-7): GAGVSQSPRYKVTKRGQDVALRCDPISGHVSLYWYRQALGQGPEFLTYFNYEAQQDKSGLPNDRFSAERPEGSISTLTIQRTEQRDSAMYRCASSLAPGQGAYEQYFGPGTRLTVT.

The J gene is TRBJ2-3, the V gene TRBV19, with 13 nucleotides matching TRBD2. Germline-derived CDR1 and CDR2 are LNHDA and SQIVND (reference sequence). CDR3 size: 18 residues. Losses at the gene ends were 6 bases for V and 2 bases for J; bases not matched to a gene: 11. The CDR3 bases are TGTGCCAGTAGCACCCTCCAGGGACTAGCGGGAAACACAGATACGCAGTATTTT. Translation: CASSTLQGLAGNTDTQYF. Drawing the rest from reference TRBV19 and TRBJ2-3, the complete variable domain is DGGITQSPKYLFRKEGQNVTLSCEQNLNHDAMYWYRQDPGQGLRLIYYSQIVNDFQKGDIAEGYSVSREKKESFPLTVTSAQKNPTAFYLCASSTLQGLAGNTDTQYFGPGTRLTVL.

The CDR3 reads CSVGGTGVGYTF. As DNA, the CDR3 is TGCAGCGTTGGAGGGACAGGGGTCGGCTACACCTTC. The chain has TRBV29-1 and TRBJ1-2; 10 bases match TRBD1. Germline assignment: CDR1 SQVTM and CDR2 ANQGSEA. The CDR3 extends over 12 amino acids. The V segment lost 4 bases and the J segment 8 bases; nucleotides outside the gene matches: 4.

This clone appeared once. V gene TRBV5-4 combines with J gene TRBJ2-4; perhaps TRBD2 as D (6 bases). Deletions cut 3 bases from V and 6 bases from J, with 13 bases between. Germline loops: CDR1 SGHNT, CDR2 YYREEE (reference sequence). The CDR3 contains 14 residues. The CDR3 DNA reads as TGTGCCAGCAGCTCGGTTGGGGGGAGAAACATTCAGTACTTC. The encoded protein is CASSSVGGRNIQYF.

The rearrangement joins TRBV19 to TRBJ1-2, with 7 bases aligning to TRBD1. J was trimmed by 1 base and V by 1 base; bases with no gene match: 9. The CDR3 length is 17 residues. Per the germline V gene, CDR1 is LNHDA and CDR2 is SQIVND (reference sequence). The CDR3 sequence: CASSIVLGGTDNYGYTF. In DNA form, the CDR3 reads TGTGCCAGTAGTATAGTCCTCGGTGGGACAGATAACTATGGCTACACCTTC.

The sample holds one count of this clone. The chain carries TRBV20-1 and TRBJ1-2; no definite D call. V was cut by 3 bases and J by 2 bases, with 13 bases left in between. Germline V lookup: CDR1 DFQATT, CDR2 SNEGSKA (reference sequence). This CDR3 has 14 residues. The CDR3 nucleotides are TGCAGTGCTAGTGGTAGAGGGTCAAACTATGGCTACACCTTC. Protein sequence: CSASGRGSNYGYTF.

This clone was seen only once. The genes are TRBV28 and TRBJ1-4; D unclear. Deletions cut 3 bases from V and 5 bases from J, with 13 bases between. This CDR3 spans 15 amino acids. Germline V gene data show CDR1 as MDHEN and CDR2 as SYDVKM. In DNA, the CDR3 is TGTGCCAGCAGTTTGACGGGCCCGGGAAATGAAAAACTGTTTTTT. Translating gives CASSLTGPGNEKLFF.

The rearrangement uses TRBV6-2 or TRBV6-3 and TRBJ2-7; 9 positions match TRBD2. V lost 6 bases, J lost 1 base, and 10 bases stayed unmatched. CDR3 length: 16 amino acids. The germline V gene has CDR1 MNHEY and CDR2 SVGEGT. CDR3 sequence reads: CASSRASGGPSYEQYF. CDR3 DNA: TGTGCCAGCAGCCGAGCAAGCGGGGGGCCTTCCTACGAGCAGTACTTC.

V and J are TRBV3-1 (or the pseudogene TRBV3-2) and TRBJ2-7, with D hard to call. V lost 3 bases and J 3 bases, leaving 6 bases between the germline ends. This CDR3 spans 12 amino acids. Germline lookup yields CDR1 LGHDT and CDR2 YNNKEL (reference sequence). In nucleotides, the CDR3 is TGTGCCAGCAGCCAGGCAGTCTACGAGCAGTACTTC. Residues: CASSQAVYEQYF.

V gene TRBV7-9 combines with J gene TRBJ2-5, with a weak D call TRBD2 (5 bases). The V gene lost 2 bases and the J gene lost 2 bases, with 12 bases spanning the gap. The CDR3 contains 15 residues. Germline CDR1 reads SEHNR; CDR2 reads FQNEAQ (reference sequence). The CDR3 DNA sequence: TGTGCCAGCAGCTTAAGCGGCGGGTCACAAGAGACCCAGTACTTC. Its translation is CASSLSGGSQETQYF.

The rearrangement links TRBV30 to TRBJ1-6; D is unresolved. Germline loops: CDR1 GTSNPN, CDR2 SVGIG (reference sequence). Trimming shortened V by 2 bases and J by 9 bases, and 14 bases separated the two germline ends. This CDR3 is 14 amino acids long. The CDR3 protein is CAWSSDTRRSPLHF. CDR3 in DNA: TGTGCCTGGAGTTCAGATACGAGGCGTTCACCCCTCCACTTT.

The chain joins TRBV27 to TRBJ2-2, with D tentatively TRBD1 (6 bases). Trimming cost V 6 bases and J 5 bases, with 13 bases left between them. CDR1 MNHEY and CDR2 SMNVEV come from the germline V gene (reference sequence). This CDR3 has 14 amino acids. The CDR3 nucleotides are TGTGCCAGCAGACCGGGACAACCAACCGGGGAGCTGTTTTTT. Amino acids: CASRPGQPTGELFF.

The chain has TRBV6-5 and TRBJ1-6; D possibly corresponds to TRBD1 (6 bases). V dropped 6 bases and J dropped 7 bases, with 16 bases sitting between them. The germline V gene has CDR1 MNHEY and CDR2 SVGAGI. This CDR3 is built from 15 residues. Here the CDR3 DNA reads TGTGCCAGCAGACCCCGGACAGACCTAAATTCACCCCTCCACTTT. Residues: CASRPRTDLNSPLHF.

This clone appeared a single time. The chain joins TRBV2 to TRBJ2-6; no definite D call. The CDR3 sequence is 14 residues long. V lost 8 bases, J lost 0 bases, and 8 bases lay in between. CDR1 and CDR2 from the germline V gene are SNHLY and FYNNEI. In nucleotides, the CDR3 is TGTGCCAGCGATGGCGGCTCTGGGGCCAACGTCCTGACTTTC. It is translated as CASDGGSGANVLTF.

This rearrangement joins TRBV30 to TRBJ1-2; D call uncertain. The CDR3 spans 14 residues. V shed 2 bases and J shed 0 bases, with 10 bases lying between them. The V gene's germline CDR1 is GTSNPN and CDR2 SVGIG (reference sequence). This CDR3 is CAWSRRAANYGYTF. The CDR3 region has the DNA TGTGCCTGGAGTCGGCGGGCAGCTAACTATGGCTACACCTTC.

The rearrangement uses TRBV7-2 and TRBJ2-7; no reliable D call. CDR1 and CDR2 (germline): SGHTA, FQGNSA. Trimming took 5 bases from V and 0 from J, leaving 11 bases between them. CDR3 length equals 14 residues. The CDR3 bases are TGTGCCAGCAGCCGCGACCAAGCCTCCTACGAGCAGTACTTC. Translated: CASSRDQASYEQYF.

J is TRBJ1-2 and V is TRBV19, with TRBD1 as a possible D gene (5 bases). Germline V gene sequence: CDR1 LNHDA, CDR2 SQIVND (reference sequence). Trimming took off 0 bases at V and 2 bases at J, with 13 bases between the two ends. The CDR3 runs 16 residues. CDR3 in DNA: TGTGCCAGTAGTATAGATCGGGGGGGACCAAACTATGGCTACACCTTC. This sequence encodes CASSIDRGGPNYGYTF.

The chain combines TRBV10-2 with TRBJ2-2; D is perhaps TRBD1 (5 bases). Trimming shortened V by 0 bases and J by 2 bases, and 13 bases separated the two germline ends. The CDR3 contains 17 residues. CDR1 and CDR2 from the germline V gene are WSHSY and SAAADI. The CDR3: CASSESLLRGNTGELFF. CDR3 sequence (DNA): TGCGCCAGCAGTGAGTCACTACTAAGGGGTAACACCGGGGAGCTGTTTTTT.

In this sample, this clone turned up a few times. The V and J genes are TRBV2 and TRBJ2-4, with D perhaps matching TRBD1 (5 bases). CDR3 size: 11 residues. V dropped 8 bases and J dropped 5 bases, with 7 bases sitting between them. Germline CDR1 is SNHLY and CDR2 is FYNNEI. CDR3 sequence (DNA): TGTGCCAGCGGGGCGGAAAACATTCAGTACTTC. Translating gives CASGAENIQYF.

The chain joins TRBV30 to TRBJ1-3; D remains ambiguous. The CDR3 consists of 12 residues. V lost 3 bases, J lost 2 bases, and 5 bases lay in between. Germline CDR1 GTSNPN, CDR2 SVGIG (reference sequence). DNA for the CDR3: TGTGCCTGGAGAAGCGCTGGAAACACCATATATTTT. It translates to CAWRSAGNTIYF.